Listed below are T cell receptor beta chains from one sample, sequenced in a study of blood T cell repertoires in COVID-19. Assay used: immunoSEQ multiplex PCR; TCRdb lists only in-frame clones, some missing. The table lists 30,000 to 40,000 clones, 93% of them singletons. The sequenced sample was peripheral blood. Receptors originate from a human donor in a cohort sampled during active COVID-19. The CDR3 runs from the conserved cysteine through the conserved F or W. The D gene is left open where the match is weak. Only some rows state a clone size, as once, few, many or a class for expanded clones.

D,length,V,J,size,CDR3,DNA
TRBD1,14,TRBV7-9,TRBJ2-2,NA,CASSLDRGTGELFF,TGTGCCAGCAGCCTCGACAGGGGGACCGGGGAGCTGTTTTTT
NA,14,TRBV13,TRBJ1-5,NA,CASSPNRVGQPQHF,TGTGCCAGCAGCCCGAACAGGGTGGGCCAGCCCCAGCATTTT
NA,13,TRBV19,TRBJ1-1,NA,CASSLKGDTEAFF,TGTGCCAGTAGTCTCAAGGGGGACACTGAAGCTTTCTTT
NA,13,TRBV5-1,TRBJ2-7,NA,CASSLGQSYEQYF,TGCGCCAGCAGCTTGGGACAGTCCTACGAGCAGTACTTC
TRBD1,15,TRBV29-1,TRBJ1-2,NA,CSVGPEGAGIGGYTF,TGCAGCGTTGGGCCCGAGGGGGCAGGAATTGGTGGCTACACCTTC
NA,11,TRBV10-2,TRBJ2-1,NA,CASSEAVKQFF,TGCGCCAGCAGTGAGGCGGTTAAGCAGTTCTTC
TRBD1,16,TRBV30,TRBJ1-6,NA,CAWKATIQGLNSPLHF,TGTGCCTGGAAGGCGACGATACAGGGGTTAAATTCACCCCTCCACTTT
NA,11,TRBV18,TRBJ1-4,once,CASSPQGELFF,TGTGCCAGCTCACCACAGGGAGAACTGTTTTTT
TRBD1,14,TRBV7-9,TRBJ1-4,NA,CASSYYGQDEKLFF,TGTGCCAGCAGCTACTACGGACAGGATGAAAAACTGTTTTTT
TRBD1,16,TRBV4-1,TRBJ1-2,NA,CASSQGQERLASGYTF,TGCGCCAGCAGCCAGGGACAGGAAAGATTAGCGAGTGGCTACACCTTC
TRBD1,17,TRBV11-2,TRBJ1-2,once,CASSLLRDRRAHYGYTF,TGTGCCAGCAGCTTGCTCCGGGACAGGAGGGCTCACTATGGCTACACCTTC
TRBD2,15,TRBV4-1,TRBJ2-7,few,CASSGGLAEPYEQYF,TGCGCCAGCAGCGGCGGACTAGCGGAACCTTACGAGCAGTACTTC
TRBD1,17,TRBV7-8,TRBJ1-1,NA,CASSLVVRGHVNTEAFF,TGTGCCAGCAGCTTAGTAGTCAGGGGGCACGTGAACACTGAAGCTTTCTTT
TRBD2,15,TRBV2,TRBJ2-5,NA,CASSTKLGGKETQYF,TGTGCCAGCAGTACCAAACTGGGGGGGAAAGAGACCCAGTACTTC
NA,15,TRBV4-1,TRBJ1-6,NA,CASSQEVQPNSPLHF,TGCGCCAGCAGCCAAGAGGTACAGCCTAATTCACCCCTCCACTTT
NA,14,TRBV10-1,TRBJ2-7,NA,CASSDRGTAYEQYF,TGCGCCAGCAGTGATCGGGGGACGGCCTACGAGCAGTACTTC
NA,17,TRBV11-2,TRBJ2-1,NA,CASSQNPGLSSYNEQFF,TGTGCCAGCAGTCAAAACCCGGGTCTCAGCTCCTACAATGAGCAGTTCTTC
NA,14,TRBV6-2/TRBV6-3,TRBJ1-1,once,CASSQDSMNTEAFF,TGTGCCAGCAGCCAGGACAGCATGAACACTGAAGCTTTCTTT
TRBD1,15,TRBV27,TRBJ1-4,few,CASSLGRQGREKLFF,TGTGCCAGCAGTTTAGGGCGACAGGGACGTGAAAAACTGTTTTTT
TRBD1,14,TRBV5-1,TRBJ2-7,NA,CASSQQGARNEQYF,TGCGCCAGCAGCCAACAGGGGGCGAGGAACGAGCAGTACTTC
NA,12,TRBV5-1,TRBJ1-2,NA,CASGDTAGGYTF,TGCGCCAGCGGGGACACCGCGGGCGGCTACACCTTC
TRBD1,14,TRBV28,TRBJ1-4,NA,CASSPGQIREKLFF,TGTGCCAGCAGCCCGGGACAGATAAGAGAAAAACTGTTTTTT
NA,13,TRBV10-1,TRBJ2-5,NA,CASSVRVGETQYF,TGCGCCAGCAGTGTCAGGGTTGGAGAGACCCAGTACTTC
TRBD1,15,TRBV6-5,TRBJ2-7,NA,CASLITGGGTGEQYF,TGTGCCAGCCTTATAACAGGGGGCGGTACGGGCGAGCAGTACTTC
NA,13,TRBV4-1,TRBJ2-1,NA,CASSQGPSNEQFF,TGCGCCAGCAGCCAAGGGCCTAGTAATGAGCAGTTCTTC
NA,15,TRBV2,TRBJ1-2,NA,CASRERGGLGYGYTF,TGTGCCAGCAGAGAGCGAGGGGGTTTGGGCTATGGCTACACCTTC
NA,15,TRBV19,TRBJ2-1,NA,CASTPIHSSYNEQFF,TGTGCCAGTACCCCGATCCATAGCTCCTACAATGAGCAGTTCTTC
NA,14,TRBV19,TRBJ2-1,NA,CASSIENSYNEQFF,TGTGCCAGTAGTATAGAGAACAGCTACAATGAGCAGTTCTTC
NA,15,TRBV5-1,TRBJ2-7,once,CASSQVDDTTYEQYF,TGCGCCAGCAGCCAAGTAGATGACACAACCTACGAGCAGTACTTC